This T cell receptor (beta chain) was found in a study of shared clonotypes between healthy human individuals. Study-level background: The donors, a couple of women and a few men, were aged 18 to 49.

Germline V lookup: CDR1 SGHAT, CDR2 FQNNGV. V was pared by 3 bases and J by 0 bases, with 15 bases between. The CDR3 has 16 residues. Turning to this clone: Its antigen is still unknown.

Donors comprised healthy HIV-negative adults lacking recent acute infections or vaccinations. All of the donors resided in Nashville, Tennessee, and each was a Caucasian adult. Broader study findings: Relative to clonotypes present in all four donors, those not shared had lower generation probabilities.

Method: immunoSEQ multiplex PCR; TCRdb's copy keeps in-frame clones and lacks some. The sample holds about 2,500,000 clones, approximately 92% seen once. The chain links TRBV11-2 to TRBJ2-7; TRBD1 might be the D (6 bases). Sequenced material: naive CD4+ T cells sorted from blood. Subset denoted: CD45RA+ positively selected. The receptor's source is a man aged 18-30 years in good health. The CDR3 sequence: CASSFVDRKSSYEQYF. The CDR3 coding sequence is TGTGCCAGCAGCTTTGTCGACAGGAAAAGCTCCTACGAGCAGTACTTC.